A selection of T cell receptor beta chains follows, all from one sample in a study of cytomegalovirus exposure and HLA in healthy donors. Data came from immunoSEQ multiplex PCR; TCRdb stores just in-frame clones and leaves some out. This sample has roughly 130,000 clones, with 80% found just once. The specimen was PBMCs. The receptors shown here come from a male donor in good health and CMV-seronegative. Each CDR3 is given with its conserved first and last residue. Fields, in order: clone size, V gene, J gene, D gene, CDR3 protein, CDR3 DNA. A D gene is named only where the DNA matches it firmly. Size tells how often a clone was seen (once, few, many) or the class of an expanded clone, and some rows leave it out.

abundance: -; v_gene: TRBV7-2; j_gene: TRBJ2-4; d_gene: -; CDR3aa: CASMELAKNSQYF; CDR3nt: TGTGCCAGCATGGAACTAGCCAAAAACAGTCAGTACTTC
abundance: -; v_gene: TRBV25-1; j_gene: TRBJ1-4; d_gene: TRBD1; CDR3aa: CASGQGYNEKLFF; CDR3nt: TGTGCCAGCGGACAGGGATATAATGAAAAACTGTTTTTT
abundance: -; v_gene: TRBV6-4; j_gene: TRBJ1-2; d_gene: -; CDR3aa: CASSHTGTNGYTF; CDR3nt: TGTGCCAGCAGTCACACCGGGACAAATGGCTACACCTTC
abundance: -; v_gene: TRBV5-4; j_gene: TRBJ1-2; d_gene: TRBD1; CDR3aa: CASTSTGENGYTF; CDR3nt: TGTGCCAGCACCTCCACAGGGGAGAATGGCTACACCTTC
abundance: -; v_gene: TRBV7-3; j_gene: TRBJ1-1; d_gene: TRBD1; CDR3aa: CASSAGTGFGTEAFF; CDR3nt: TGTGCCAGCAGTGCCGGGACAGGGTTTGGCACTGAAGCTTTCTTT
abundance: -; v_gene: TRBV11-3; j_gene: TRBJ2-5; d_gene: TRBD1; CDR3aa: CASSLGQGAWETQYF; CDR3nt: TGTGCCAGCAGCTTGGGACAGGGGGCGTGGGAGACCCAGTACTTC
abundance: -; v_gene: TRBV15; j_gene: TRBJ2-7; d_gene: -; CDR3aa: CATSRANQGQYF; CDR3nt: TGTGCCACCAGCAGAGCCAATCAGGGGCAGTACTTC
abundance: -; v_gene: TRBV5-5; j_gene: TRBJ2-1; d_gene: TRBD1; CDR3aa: CASNLYRGHFDEQFF; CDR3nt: TGTGCCAGCAACCTTTACAGGGGGCATTTTGATGAGCAGTTCTTC
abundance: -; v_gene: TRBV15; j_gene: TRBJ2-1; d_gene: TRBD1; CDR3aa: CATTPGQGAFNEQFF; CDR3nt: TGTGCCACCACTCCGGGACAGGGGGCATTCAATGAGCAGTTCTTC
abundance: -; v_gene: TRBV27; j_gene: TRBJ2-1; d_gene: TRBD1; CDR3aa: CASSHAGRTGGGEQFF; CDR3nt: TGTGCCAGCAGTCACGCCGGTCGGACAGGGGGCGGTGAGCAGTTCTTC
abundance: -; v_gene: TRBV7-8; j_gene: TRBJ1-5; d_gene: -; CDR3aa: CASSLRLNQPQHF; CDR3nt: TGTGCCAGCAGCCTTCGGTTGAATCAGCCCCAGCATTTT
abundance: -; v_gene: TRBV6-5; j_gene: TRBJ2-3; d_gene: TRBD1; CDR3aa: CASSSTGTDTDTQYF; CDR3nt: TGTGCCAGCAGTTCCACCGGGACAGATACAGATACGCAGTATTTT
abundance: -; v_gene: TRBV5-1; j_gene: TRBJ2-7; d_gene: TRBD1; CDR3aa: CASSLVGQGADEQYF; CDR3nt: TGCGCCAGCAGCTTGGTGGGACAGGGGGCTGACGAGCAGTACTTC
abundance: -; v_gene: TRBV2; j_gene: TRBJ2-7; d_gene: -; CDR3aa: CASSGSSYEQYF; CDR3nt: TGTGCCAGCAGCGGGTCCTCCTACGAGCAGTACTTC
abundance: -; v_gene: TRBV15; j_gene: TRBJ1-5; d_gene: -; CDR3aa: CATRWIQASNQPQHF; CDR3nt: TGTGCCACCAGGTGGATCCAGGCTAGCAATCAGCCCCAGCATTTT
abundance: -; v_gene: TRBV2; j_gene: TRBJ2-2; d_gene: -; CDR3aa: CASRALRQGNRAGELFF; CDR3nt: TGTGCCAGCAGGGCCCTTCGGCAGGGAAATAGGGCCGGGGAGCTGTTTTTT
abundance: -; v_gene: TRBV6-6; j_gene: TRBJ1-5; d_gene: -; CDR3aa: CASSYSRTSNQPQHF; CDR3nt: TGTGCCAGCAGTTATAGCAGAACTAGCAATCAGCCCCAGCATTTT
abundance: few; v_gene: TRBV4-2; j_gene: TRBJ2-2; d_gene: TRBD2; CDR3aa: CASSQERVASGRTNTGELFF; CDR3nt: TGTGCCAGCAGCCAAGAACGCGTGGCTAGCGGGAGGACGAACACCGGGGAGCTGTTTTTT
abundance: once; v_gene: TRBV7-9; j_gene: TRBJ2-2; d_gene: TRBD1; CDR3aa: CASSLGQGAAGELFF; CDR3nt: TGTGCCAGCAGCTTAGGACAGGGGGCGGCCGGGGAGCTGTTTTTT
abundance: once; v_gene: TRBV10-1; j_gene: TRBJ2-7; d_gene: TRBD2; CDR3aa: CASSDGTSAYEQYF; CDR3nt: TGCGCCAGCAGTGACGGGACTAGCGCTTACGAGCAGTACTTC
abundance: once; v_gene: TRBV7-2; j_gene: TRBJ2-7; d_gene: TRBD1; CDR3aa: CASSPQAGGGYEQYF; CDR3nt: TGTGCCAGCAGCCCACAGGCAGGGGGCGGATACGAGCAGTACTTC
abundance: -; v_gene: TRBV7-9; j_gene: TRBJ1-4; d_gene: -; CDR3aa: CASSLARQGNEKLFF; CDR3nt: TGTGCCAGCAGCTTAGCGCGGCAGGGGAATGAAAAACTGTTTTTT
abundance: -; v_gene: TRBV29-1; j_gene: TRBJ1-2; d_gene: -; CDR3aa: CSDDRSHNYGYTF; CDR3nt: TGCAGCGACGACAGGTCGCATAACTATGGCTACACCTTC
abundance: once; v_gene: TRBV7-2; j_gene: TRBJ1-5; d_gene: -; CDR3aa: CASSSGWLGQPQHF; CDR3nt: TGTGCCAGCAGCTCAGGATGGCTTGGTCAGCCCCAGCATTTT
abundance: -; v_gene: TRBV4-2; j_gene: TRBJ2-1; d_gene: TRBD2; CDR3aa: CASSQPGTSSYREQFF; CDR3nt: TGTGCCAGCAGCCAGCCCGGGACTAGTTCCTATCGGGAGCAGTTCTTC
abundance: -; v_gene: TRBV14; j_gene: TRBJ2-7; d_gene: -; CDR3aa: CASSHGGGTGTEQYF; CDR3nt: TGTGCCAGCAGCCACGGGGGGGGGACAGGGACCGAGCAGTACTTC
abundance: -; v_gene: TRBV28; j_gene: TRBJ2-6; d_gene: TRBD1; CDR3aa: CASSTGTVYSGANGLTF; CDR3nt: TGTGCCAGCAGTACTGGGACAGTTTACTCTGGGGCCAACGGCCTGACTTTC
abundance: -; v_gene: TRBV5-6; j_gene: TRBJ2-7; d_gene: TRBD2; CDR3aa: CASSLTGGTTYEQYF; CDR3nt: TGTGCCAGCAGCTTAACCGGTGGGACTACCTACGAGCAGTACTTC
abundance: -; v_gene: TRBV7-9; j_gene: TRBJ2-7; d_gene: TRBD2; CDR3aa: CSSSKGLAGDHEQYF; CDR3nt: TGTTCCAGCTCAAAAGGACTAGCGGGAGACCACGAGCAGTACTTC
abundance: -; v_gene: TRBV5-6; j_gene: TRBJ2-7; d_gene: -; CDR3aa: CASTLRDTNSYEQYF; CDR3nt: TGTGCCAGCACCCTCCGGGACACTAACTCCTACGAGCAGTACTTC
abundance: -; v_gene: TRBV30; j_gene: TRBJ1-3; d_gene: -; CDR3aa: CACQTANSGNTIYF; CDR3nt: TGTGCCTGTCAGACAGCTAACTCTGGAAACACCATATATTTT
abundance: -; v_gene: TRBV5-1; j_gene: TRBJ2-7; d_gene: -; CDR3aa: CASSLERAYEQYF; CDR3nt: TGCGCCAGCAGCTTGGAACGGGCCTACGAGCAGTACTTC
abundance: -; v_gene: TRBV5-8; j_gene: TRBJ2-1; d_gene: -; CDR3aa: CASKLTPGDYYNEQFF; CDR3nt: TGTGCCAGTAAACTGACCCCGGGAGACTATTACAATGAGCAGTTCTTC
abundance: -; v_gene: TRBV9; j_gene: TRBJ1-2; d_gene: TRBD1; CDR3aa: CASSPAGTGVLRGYGYTF; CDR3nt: TGTGCCAGCAGCCCCGCCGGGACAGGGGTCCTCCGAGGCTATGGCTACACCTTC
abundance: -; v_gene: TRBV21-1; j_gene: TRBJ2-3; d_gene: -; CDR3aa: CASSKEVRSRTDTQYF; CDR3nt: TGTGCCAGCAGCAAAGAGGTCAGGTCCCGCACAGATACGCAGTATTTT
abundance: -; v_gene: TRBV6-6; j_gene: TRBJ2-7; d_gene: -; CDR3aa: CASSYSGVQYF; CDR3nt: TGTGCCAGCAGTTACTCAGGGGTCCAGTACTTC
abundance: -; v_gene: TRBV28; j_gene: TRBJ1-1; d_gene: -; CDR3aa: CASSSPGKNTEAFF; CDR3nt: TGTGCCAGCAGTTCACCCGGGAAGAACACTGAAGCTTTCTTT
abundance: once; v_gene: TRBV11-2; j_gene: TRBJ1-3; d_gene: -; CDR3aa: CASSLDRGSGNTIYF; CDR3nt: TGTGCCAGCAGCCTGGACAGAGGATCTGGAAACACCATATATTTT
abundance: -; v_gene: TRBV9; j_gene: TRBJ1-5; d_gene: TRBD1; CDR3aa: CASSVEPTGEGQHF; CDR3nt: TGTGCCAGCAGCGTCGAACCGACAGGGGAGGGCCAGCATTTT
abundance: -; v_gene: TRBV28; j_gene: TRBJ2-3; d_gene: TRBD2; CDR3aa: CASRAGGEGTDTQYF; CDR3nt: TGTGCCAGCAGAGCCGGAGGGGAGGGGACAGATACGCAGTATTTT
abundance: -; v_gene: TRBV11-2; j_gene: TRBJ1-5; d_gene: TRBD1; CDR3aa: CASSVAGTGGQPQHF; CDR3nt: TGTGCCAGCAGCGTCGCCGGGACAGGGGGCCAGCCCCAGCATTTT
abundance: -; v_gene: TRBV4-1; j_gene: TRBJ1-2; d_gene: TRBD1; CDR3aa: CASSLLPGTGLLSGGYTF; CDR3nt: TGCGCCAGCAGTCTATTACCCGGGACAGGATTACTGAGTGGTGGCTACACCTTC
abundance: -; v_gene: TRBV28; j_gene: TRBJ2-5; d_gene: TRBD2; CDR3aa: CASRSSGGRREQYF; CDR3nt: TGTGCCAGCAGGTCTAGCGGGGGGAGGAGGGAGCAGTACTTC
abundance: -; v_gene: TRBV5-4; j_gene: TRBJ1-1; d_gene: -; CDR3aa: CASSRQTGNTEAFF; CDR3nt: TGTGCCAGCAGTCGCCAGACAGGGAACACTGAAGCTTTCTTT
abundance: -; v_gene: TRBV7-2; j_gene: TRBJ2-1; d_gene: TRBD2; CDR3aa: CASSLVGAGVHNEQFF; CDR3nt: TGTGCCAGCAGCTTAGTAGGAGCGGGGGTCCACAATGAGCAGTTCTTC
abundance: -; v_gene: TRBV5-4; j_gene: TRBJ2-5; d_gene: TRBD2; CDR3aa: CASSRTSGRQETQYF; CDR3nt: TGTGCCAGCAGCCGGACTAGCGGACGACAAGAGACCCAGTACTTC
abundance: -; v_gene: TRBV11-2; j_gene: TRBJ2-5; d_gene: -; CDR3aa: CASSLEQTRAETQYF; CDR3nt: TGTGCCAGCAGCTTAGAACAGACTAGAGCGGAGACCCAGTACTTC
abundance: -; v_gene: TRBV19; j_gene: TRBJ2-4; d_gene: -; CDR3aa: CASSPRGQENIQYF; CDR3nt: TGTGCCAGTAGCCCCCGAGGGCAGGAAAACATTCAGTACTTC
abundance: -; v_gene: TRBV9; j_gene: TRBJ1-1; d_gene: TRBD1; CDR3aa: CASSPGQGITEAFF; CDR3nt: TGTGCCAGCAGCCCGGGACAGGGCATCACTGAAGCTTTCTTT
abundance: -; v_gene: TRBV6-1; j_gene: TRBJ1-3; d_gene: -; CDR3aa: CASSESAGGSGNTIYF; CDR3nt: TGTGCCAGCAGTGAATCAGCCGGCGGGTCTGGAAACACCATATATTTT
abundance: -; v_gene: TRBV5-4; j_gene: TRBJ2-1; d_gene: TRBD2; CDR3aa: CASTPRLAVSYNEQFF; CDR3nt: TGTGCCAGCACCCCGAGACTAGCGGTCTCCTACAATGAGCAGTTCTTC
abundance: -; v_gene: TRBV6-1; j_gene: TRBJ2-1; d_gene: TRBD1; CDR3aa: CASSLTGTGPNEQFF; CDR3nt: TGTGCCAGCAGCTTGACCGGGACAGGCCCCAATGAGCAGTTCTTC
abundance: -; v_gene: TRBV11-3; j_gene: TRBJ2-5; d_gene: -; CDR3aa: CASSLAPGGTQYF; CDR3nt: TGTGCCAGCAGCTTGGCCCCCGGGGGGACCCAGTACTTC
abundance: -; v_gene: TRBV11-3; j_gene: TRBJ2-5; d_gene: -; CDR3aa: CASSLGGGSGGETQYF; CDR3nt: TGTGCCAGCAGCTTAGGTGGGGGGTCTGGCGGTGAGACCCAGTACTTC
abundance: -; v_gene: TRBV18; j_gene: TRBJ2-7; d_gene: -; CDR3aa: CASSFGTLQDEQYF; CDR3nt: TGTGCCAGCTCATTCGGGACACTCCAGGACGAGCAGTACTTC
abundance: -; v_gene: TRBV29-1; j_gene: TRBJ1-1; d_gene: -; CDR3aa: CSVLSRTSNTEAFF; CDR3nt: TGCAGCGTCCTTTCCCGGACAAGCAACACTGAAGCTTTCTTT
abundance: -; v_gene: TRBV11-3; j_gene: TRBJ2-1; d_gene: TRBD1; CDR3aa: CASSLGGQGSFNEQFF; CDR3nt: TGTGCCAGCAGCCTTGGGGGACAGGGAAGTTTCAATGAGCAGTTCTTC